The 21 T cell receptor beta chains given below trace back to one sample, sequenced in a study of cytomegalovirus exposure and HLA in healthy donors (dated by TCRdb to about 2017). Library preparation was by the immunoSEQ multiplex PCR assay. A mixture of 60 forward primers for TCR Vbeta segments and 13 reverse primers for TCR Jbeta segments was used in the multiplex PCR. Held by TCRdb, this immuneACCESS table contains in-frame sequences only and omits some clones. Under half of the omission traces to an unresolved V gene where checked; the cause of the rest is unknown. A total of 100,000 to 120,000 clones appear in this sample, about 80% of them only once. The ten largest account for over 2.5% of the sample. The sample taken for sequencing was PBMCs. The source is a woman aged 55-69 years in good health and CMV-seropositive.

The chain combines TRBV28 with TRBJ2-7; 8 bases align to TRBD2. This CDR3 comprises 15 residues. Germline CDR1 reads MDHEN; CDR2 reads SYDVKM. The junction had 12 bases not matched to a gene; V was cut back by 7 bases and J by 4 bases. CDR3 sequence (DNA): TGTGCCAGCACATACCCCAGCGGGGGTACTTACGAGCAGTACTTC. Translation gives CASTYPSGGTYEQYF.

This clone appeared a single time. The gene calls are TRBV28 and TRBJ2-7; D may be TRBD2 (5 bases). The CDR3 has 14 amino acids. CDR1 and CDR2 from the germline V gene are MDHEN and SYDVKM. Trimming removed 2 bases at V and 1 base at J, with 9 bases between. The CDR3 region has the DNA TGTGCCAGCAGTTTAGGCGGGCGGTCCTACGAGCAGTACTTC. Translation: CASSLGGRSYEQYF.

The rearrangement links TRBV15 to TRBJ1-1; perhaps TRBD1 as D (5 bases). CDR1 and CDR2 (germline): LNHNV, YYDKDF (reference sequence). The CDR3 is 12 residues long. Trimming took off 1 base at V and 8 bases at J, with 8 bases between the two ends. The CDR3 region has the DNA TGTGCCACCAGCAGAGGGACATCAGAAGCTTTCTTT. Its translation is CATSRGTSEAFF. The entire variable domain, with the rest obtained from reference TRBV15 and TRBJ1-1, is as follows: DAMVIQNPRYQVTQFGKPVTLSCSQTLNHNVMYWYQQKSSQAPKLLFHYYDKDFNNEADTPDNFQSRRPNTSFCFLDIRSPGLGDTAMYLCATSRGTSEAFFGQGTRLTVV.

This chain links TRBV18 with TRBJ2-3; 7 bases are shared with TRBD1. The germline V gene encodes CDR1 KGHSH and CDR2 LQKENI. Losses at the gene ends were 4 bases for V and 4 bases for J; bases not matched to a gene: 5. The CDR3 loop spans 14 amino acids. The CDR3 loop is CASSLTGRADTQYF. In nucleotides, the CDR3 is TGTGCCAGCTCACTGACAGGGCGCGCAGATACGCAGTATTTT.

The genes are TRBV7-6 and TRBJ2-3; TRBD2 agrees at 9 bases. There are 17 residues in the CDR3. Germline CDR1 reads SGHVS; CDR2 reads FNYEAQ. Unmatched junction bases numbered 14, after V lost 6 bases and J lost 4 bases. CDR3 DNA: TGTGCCAGCAGTTTCTCCCTGGGACTAGCAGAATCAGATACGCAGTATTTT. This sequence encodes CASSFSLGLAESDTQYF.

This clone was seen a few times. CDR3 sequence: CASISSRSNQPQHF. In DNA, the CDR3 is TGTGCCAGCATATCATCTAGGAGCAATCAGCCCCAGCATTTT. The V call is TRBV6-1, the J call TRBJ1-5; D not certain. The germline V gene encodes CDR1 MNHNS and CDR2 SASEGT. This CDR3 comprises 14 residues. Trimming took off 7 bases at V and 1 base at J, with 11 bases between the two ends.

This chain connects TRBV6-6 to TRBJ2-1; 11 nucleotides agree with TRBD2. Germline CDR1 reads MNHNY; CDR2 reads SVGAGI (reference sequence). V shed 9 bases and J 8 bases; nucleotides not matched to a gene: 9. This CDR3 is 14 amino acids long. CDR3 DNA: TGTGCCAGTTCTATAGCGGGAGGGGGGTATGAGCAGTTCTTC. This gives the protein CASSIAGGGYEQFF.

The chain links TRBV30 to TRBJ1-1; 7 bases are a match to TRBD1. The CDR3 has 13 amino acids. From germline, CDR1 is GTSNPN and CDR2 SVGIG (reference sequence). The junction had 3 bases not matched to a gene; V was cut back by 4 bases and J by 1 base. CDR3 region: CAWTRQGNTEAFF. The DNA of the CDR3 is TGTGCCTGGACTCGACAGGGGAACACTGAAGCTTTCTTT.

This chain links TRBV21-1 with TRBJ2-7; the D call of TRBD2 is as the table states it, not checked on the DNA. TRBV21-1 is a documented pseudogene. CDR3 length: 13 amino acids. The CDR3 sequence: CASSKASGSGQYF. DNA of the CDR3: TGTGCCAGCAGCAAAGCAAGTGGTTCGGGGCAGTACTTC.

This clone was counted a few times. V usage is TRBV11-1 and J usage is TRBJ1-5, with 7 bases fitting TRBD1. With V trimmed by 5 bases and J by 5 bases, 3 bases remained unmatched. Germline CDR1 SGHAT, CDR2 FQDESV (reference sequence). The length of the CDR3 is 13 residues. The CDR3 region has the DNA TGTGCCAGCAGCCCCGACAGGGATCAGCCCCAGCATTTT. Translation: CASSPDRDQPQHF.

V and J are TRBV5-1 and TRBJ2-5; 8 positions match TRBD2. TRBJ2-7 matches the DNA end more closely, so the J call is doubtful. CDR1 is SGHRS and CDR2 is YFSETQ in the germline V gene. This CDR3 region has 16 residues. As DNA, the CDR3 is TGCGCCAGCAGCTTGATTGTTAGCGGGAACTCCTACGAGCAGTACTTC. Amino acid sequence: CASSLIVSGNSYEQYF.

The chain couples TRBV11-1 to TRBJ1-1; weak D call: TRBD1 (5 bases). CDR1 is SGHAT, CDR2 FQDESV, per germline (reference sequence). V gave up 1 base and J gave up 11 bases, with 17 bases separating them. CDR3 length: 14 amino acids. The CDR3 DNA reads as TGTGCCAGCAGCTTAGGGTGGAGGGGCGATGACGCTTTCTTT. Encoded protein: CASSLGWRGDDAFF.

This clone was detected only a few times. The V call is TRBV6-5, the J call TRBJ2-3; 10 bases align to TRBD1. J was trimmed by 5 bases and V by 6 bases; bases with no gene match: 8. The CDR3 extends over 15 amino acids. Germline CDR1 MNHEY, CDR2 SVGAGI. CDR3 sequence reads: CASRPGTGAKDTQYF. The DNA for the CDR3 is TGTGCCAGCAGGCCCGGGACAGGGGCGAAAGATACGCAGTATTTT.

J is TRBJ2-7 and V is TRBV11-2; weak D call: TRBD2 (6 bases). Germline CDR1 is SGHAT and CDR2 is FQNNGV. V gave up 1 base and J gave up 3 bases, with 13 bases separating them. The CDR3 loop spans 15 amino acids. The CDR3 here is CASSLVRTGDYEQYF. The CDR3 nucleotides read TGTGCCAGCAGCTTAGTTCGGACGGGAGACTACGAGCAGTACTTC.

V gene TRBV19 combines with J gene TRBJ2-1; maybe TRBD1 (6 bases). This CDR3 has 18 residues. Trimming cost V 3 bases and J 4 bases, with 22 bases left between them. CDR1 is LNHDA and CDR2 is SQIVND in the germline V gene (reference sequence). The CDR3: CASSISSYNRGTYNEQFF. CDR3 bases: TGTGCCAGTAGTATTTCGTCTTACAACCGAGGGACATACAATGAGCAGTTCTTC.

V gene TRBV11-2 combines with J gene TRBJ2-5, with 9 bases lining up with TRBD2. The germline V gene has CDR1 SGHAT and CDR2 FQNNGV. The CDR3 totals 17 residues. Germline trimming cut 4 bases from V and 0 bases from J; bases unmatched to any gene: 9. CDR3 sequence: CASSYRSLAGNQETQYF. The CDR3 bases are TGTGCCAGCAGCTACCGTTCTCTAGCGGGGAACCAAGAGACCCAGTACTTC.

This clone was counted a single time. This rearrangement joins TRBV13 to TRBJ2-1, with 11 nucleotides matching TRBD2. CDR3 size: 16 residues. With V trimmed by 5 bases and J by 5 bases, 8 bases remained unmatched. Germline V lookup: CDR1 PRHDT, CDR2 FYEKMQ (reference sequence). The CDR3: CASSPPGTSGHNEQFF. The CDR3 coding sequence is TGTGCCAGCAGCCCCCCAGGGACTAGCGGACACAATGAGCAGTTCTTC.

The chain carries TRBV5-6 and TRBJ2-7; TRBD2 matches at 10 bases. Germline loops: CDR1 SGHDT, CDR2 YYEEEE. J was trimmed by 6 bases and V by 1 base; bases with no gene match: 7. This CDR3 has 15 amino acids. The CDR3: CASSLLAGDFVEQYF. CDR3 DNA: TGTGCCAGCAGCTTGCTAGCGGGAGACTTCGTCGAGCAGTACTTC.

The chain carries TRBV19 and TRBJ1-5; TRBD1 matches at 10 bases. The germline V gene has CDR1 LNHDA and CDR2 SQIVND (reference sequence). V trimming: 3 bases; J trimming: 1 base; junction bases outside the gene matches: 9. This CDR3 contains 18 residues. The DNA for the CDR3 is TGTGCCAGTAGTATGATGACAGGGGGCGAAGCGAGCAATCAGCCCCAGCATTTT. It codes for CASSMMTGGEASNQPQHF.

The chain is built from TRBV6-6 and TRBJ2-1; D is unresolved. The germline V gene encodes CDR1 MNHNY and CDR2 SVGAGI (reference sequence). Trimming took off 0 bases at V and 0 bases at J, with 9 bases between the two ends. The CDR3 is made up of 16 amino acids. The CDR3 region has the DNA TGTGCCAGCAGTTACTCCGCGGTGAGCTCCTACAATGAGCAGTTCTTC. It specifies CASSYSAVSSYNEQFF.

J is TRBJ2-2 and V is TRBV6-6, with TRBD2 matching over 8 bases. Germline V gives CDR1 MNHNY, CDR2 SVGAGI (reference sequence). With 4 bases clipped from V and 4 bases from J, the junction kept 8 bases outside the gene matches. The CDR3 consists of 16 residues. The DNA of the CDR3 is TGTGCCAGCAGTTCGGCTAGCGGGCACCTCACCGGGGAGCTGTTTTTT. It translates to CASSSASGHLTGELFF.